This TCR beta chain stems from a study of T cell repertoires in cytomegalovirus infection. Study overall: CMV epitopes in the study were HLA-C-restricted (recently identified) and HLA-B-restricted (well studied). Public TCR beta signatures indicated both CMV infection and matching HLA type.

Concerning this clonotype: No antigen is known for it.

TCRdb re-analysed the reads in MiXCR, keeping a single row per CDR3 protein. The table records 250,000 to 400,000 distinct CDR3 sequences, around 25% of them present only once. The specimen was cultured PBMCs, collected from culture after CMV antigen stimulation. This receptor was obtained from a human donor in good health (CMV status not recorded). Some clones in this sample may be carry-over from other donors' samples.

The CDR3, as DNA: TGTGCAAACAGCTTAGGGTTCCCCTACAATGAGCAGTTCTTC. Translation gives CANSLGFPYNEQFF. The chain couples TRBV7-2 to TRBJ2-1; D is unclear. The CDR3 is 14 amino acids. Germline V gene data show CDR1 as SGHTA and CDR2 as FQGNSA.